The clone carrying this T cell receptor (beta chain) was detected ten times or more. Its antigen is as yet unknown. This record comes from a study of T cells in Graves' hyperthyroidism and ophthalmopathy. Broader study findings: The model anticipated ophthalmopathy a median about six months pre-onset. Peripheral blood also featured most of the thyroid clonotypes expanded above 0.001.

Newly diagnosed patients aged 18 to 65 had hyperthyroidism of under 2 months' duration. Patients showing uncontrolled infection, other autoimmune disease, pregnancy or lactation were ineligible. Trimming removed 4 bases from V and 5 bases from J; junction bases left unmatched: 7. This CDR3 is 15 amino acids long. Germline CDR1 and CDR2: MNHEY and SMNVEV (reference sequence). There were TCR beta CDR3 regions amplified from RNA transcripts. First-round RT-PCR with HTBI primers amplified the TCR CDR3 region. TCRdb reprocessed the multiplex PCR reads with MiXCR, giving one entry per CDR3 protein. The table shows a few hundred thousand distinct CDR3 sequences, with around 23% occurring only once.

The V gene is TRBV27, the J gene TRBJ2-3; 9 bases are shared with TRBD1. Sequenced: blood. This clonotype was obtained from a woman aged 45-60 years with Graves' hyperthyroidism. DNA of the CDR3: TGTGCCAGCAGTTCGACAGGGGGTCTGGGAGATACGCAGTATTTT. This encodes CASSSTGGLGDTQYF.